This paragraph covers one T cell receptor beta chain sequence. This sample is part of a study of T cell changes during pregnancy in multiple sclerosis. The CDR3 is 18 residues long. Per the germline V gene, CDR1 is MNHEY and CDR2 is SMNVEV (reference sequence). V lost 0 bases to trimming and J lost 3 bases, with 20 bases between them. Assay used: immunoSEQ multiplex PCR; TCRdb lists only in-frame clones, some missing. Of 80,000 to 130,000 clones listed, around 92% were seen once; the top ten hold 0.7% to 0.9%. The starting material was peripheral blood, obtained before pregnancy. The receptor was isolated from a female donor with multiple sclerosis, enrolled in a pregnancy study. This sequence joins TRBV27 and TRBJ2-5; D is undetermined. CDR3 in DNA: TGTGCCAGCAGTTTATCACGGAGATTGCCGAGAGGAAAAGAGACCCAGTACTTC. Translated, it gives CASSLSRRLPRGKETQYF.